This is a list of T cell receptor beta chains from one sample in a study of T cell clonotyping in hematopoietic cell transplantation. Sequencing was performed with immunoSEQ multiplex PCR; in TCRdb, only in-frame clones are kept and a portion is missing. The top ten clones hold roughly 1.5% of a sample with tens of thousands of clones, about 95% of them seen once. The starting material was peripheral blood mononuclear cells, obtained before stem cell transplant. The receptor set was obtained from a man between 35 and 55 years old with chronic myeloid leukemia. Some clones in this sample may be carry-over from other donors' samples. Both conserved end residues are part of each CDR3. Not all rows give a size; the values are once, few, many and, for expanded clones, a class.

cdr3_length	v_call	clone_size	j_call	cdr3_aa
11	TRBV20-1	NA	TRBJ1-2	CSHPNANGYTF
15	TRBV19	NA	TRBJ1-5	CASSRLYESNQPQHF
16	TRBV7-2	once	TRBJ1-6	CASSPKTGSDNSPLHF
14	TRBV5-1	NA	TRBJ1-6	CASSLGQNNSPLHF
15	TRBV7-8	few	TRBJ1-3	CASSLQTGTGNTIYF
15	TRBV28	NA	TRBJ2-5	CASSLTWPRRETQYF
12	TRBV7-2	NA	TRBJ2-7	CASSFSSYEQYF
14	TRBV28	NA	TRBJ1-1	CASSLYGENTEAFF
16	TRBV7-3	NA	TRBJ2-5	CASSLGRSALQETQYF
14	TRBV29-1	once	TRBJ1-1	CSVLPTGRRAEAFF
11	TRBV20-1	few	TRBJ2-1	CSARAYGEQFF
15	TRBV30	NA	TRBJ2-3	CAWSVGVLERDTQYF
14	TRBV28	NA	TRBJ1-2	CASSLSQANYGYTF
17	TRBV11-3	NA	TRBJ2-3	CASSSGTSGGARDTQYF
13	TRBV29-1	NA	TRBJ1-1	CSVDGRGGTEAFF
15	TRBV27	NA	TRBJ1-5	CASSFGTGYNQPQHF